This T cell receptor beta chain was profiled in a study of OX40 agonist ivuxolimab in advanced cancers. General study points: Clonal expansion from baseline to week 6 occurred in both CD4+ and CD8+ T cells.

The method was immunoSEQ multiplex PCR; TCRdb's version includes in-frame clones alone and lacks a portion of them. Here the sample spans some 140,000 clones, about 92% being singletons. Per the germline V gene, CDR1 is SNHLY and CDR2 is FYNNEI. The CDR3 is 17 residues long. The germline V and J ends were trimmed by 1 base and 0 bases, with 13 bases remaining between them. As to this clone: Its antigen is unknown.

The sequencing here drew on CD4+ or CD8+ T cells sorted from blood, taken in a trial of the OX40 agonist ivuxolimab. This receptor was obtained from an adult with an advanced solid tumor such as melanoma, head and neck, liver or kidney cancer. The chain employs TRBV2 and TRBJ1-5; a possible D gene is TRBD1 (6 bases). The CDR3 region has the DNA TGTGCCAGCAGTGAAGGGAGACAGGCCTATAGCAATCAGCCCCAGCATTTT. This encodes CASSEGRQAYSNQPQHF.